This T cell receptor (beta chain) was captured in a study of regulatory and conventional T cells in RAG deficiency (dated by TCRdb to between 2016 and 2019). Regarding the study in general: The study used high-throughput TCR beta sequencing to compare repertoire diversity and composition of Treg, conventional CD4+ and CD8+ T cells between RAG-deficient patients and healthy controls. Points the paper makes about the study in general: The CD25-high CD127-low cells sorted from Omenn syndrome patients may be peripherally activated cells rather than true Treg cells. Compared with controls, Omenn syndrome and CID/AS patients had roughly 100-fold fewer unique TCR beta sequences in Treg cells, but only approximately 10-fold fewer in the other subsets. Shorter CDR3 lengths were found in all patient T-cell subsets, and >85% Treg-Tconv repertoire overlap at nucleotide and amino acid level was observed in Omenn syndrome patients. For some subjects, some analyses of T-cell subsets were not performed. Markedly lower Shannon entropy and higher Simpson indices were observed in RAG-deficient patients than in control T-cell subpopulations.

In the case of this clone: Its antigen is not yet known. Base qualities are not at hand, and no much larger clone is one base apart.

Eight or nine healthy control donors served as the comparison group for repertoire analyses. Before genomic DNA extraction, CD8+ T cells lacking CD4 were purified from blood. The germline V gene (reference sequence) specifies LNHNV as CDR1 and YYDKDF as CDR2. Its CDR3 holds 13 amino acids, cysteine through phenylalanine. The sequence is cut down to CDR3 DNA, 39 bases in frame from base 1. The V end gives up 4 bases and the J end 6 bases, leaving 6 bases in the junction not matched to a gene. The library was built by means of the immunoSEQ multiplex PCR assay. Genomic DNA from the sorted T-cell subsets was used to amplify rearranged TCR beta chain products, which were then sequenced. Regarding the original processing steps: Shannon entropy and Simpson indices were used to measure the diversity of productive TCR beta rearrangements in each repertoire. To assess clonal expansion, the frequencies of the 100 most abundant productive TCR beta clonotypes were added up as a share of total reads. The TRB repertoires were scored with a self-reactivity index that is based on amino acid usage at CDR3beta positions 6 and 7. Repertoire analyses used two-way ANOVA; flow cytometric analyses used Student t or Mann-Whitney tests. In its TCRdb copy, this immuneACCESS table keeps in-frame sequences only and misses some clones. Where compared with another copy, unresolved V genes explain less than half of these, and the others have no known cause. V, J and clone size reflect that table, while D and trimming were determined from the DNA. The sample table contains 30,000 to 40,000 clones; only one count was recorded for over 75% of them. Clones ranked in the top ten supply roughly an eighth of the sample.

The data were also submitted as part of a second study, on regulatory T cells. Reported in the second study: The multiplex PCR used 52 forward TRBV primers and 13 reverse TRBJ primers, with assay-based and computational corrections for amplification bias. In patients, repertoires had restricted unique TRB V-J pairs and skewed V and J gene usage, with regulatory T cells showing the most marked changes. T-cell receptor beta repertoires of sorted regulatory, conventional CD4+ and CD8+ T cells were compared between CD3G-deficient patients and healthy controls. Peripheral blood mononuclear cells were isolated by Ficoll density separation. A FACSAria cell sorter was used to isolate CD3+ CD8+ CD4- T cells. Within the immunoSEQ assay, multiplex PCR amplified rearranged TRB loci from genomic DNA. TRB amplicons were sequenced on an Illumina HiSeq platform. Raw sequences were error-filtered and aligned to reference gene sequences by custom algorithms, then analyzed with the immunoSEQ online tools. Productive and nonproductive TRB rearrangement frequencies were evaluated among both unique and total sequences. For group comparisons, t tests, Mann-Whitney tests or two-way ANOVA were performed in Prism software.

This sequence originates from a human donor in good health. Sequencing was carried out using CD8+ T cells sorted from blood. Rearrangement joined TRBV15 to TRBJ2-7, with 7 bases aligning to TRBD2. The nucleotide sequence reads as follows: TGTGCCACCAGCACTCGACTAGCTTCCGAGCAGTACTTC. This gives the protein CATSTRLASEQYF. Outside the CDR3, residues come from the reference TRBV15 and TRBJ2-7 proteins, so the full variable domain is: DAMVIQNPRYQVTQFGKPVTLSCSQTLNHNVMYWYQQKSSQAPKLLFHYYDKDFNNEADTPDNFQSRRPNTSFCFLDIRSPGLGDTAMYLCATSTRLASEQYFGPGTRLTVT.